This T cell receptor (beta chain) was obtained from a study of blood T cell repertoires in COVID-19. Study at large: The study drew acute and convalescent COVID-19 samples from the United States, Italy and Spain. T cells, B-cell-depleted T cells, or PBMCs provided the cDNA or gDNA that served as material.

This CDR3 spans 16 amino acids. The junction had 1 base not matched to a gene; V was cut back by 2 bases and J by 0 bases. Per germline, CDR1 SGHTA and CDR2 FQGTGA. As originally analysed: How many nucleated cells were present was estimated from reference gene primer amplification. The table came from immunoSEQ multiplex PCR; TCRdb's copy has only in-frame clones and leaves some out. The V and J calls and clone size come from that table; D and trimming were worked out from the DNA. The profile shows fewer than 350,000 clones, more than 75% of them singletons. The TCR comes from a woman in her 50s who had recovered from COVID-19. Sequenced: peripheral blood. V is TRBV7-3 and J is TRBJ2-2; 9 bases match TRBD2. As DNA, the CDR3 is TGTGCCAGCAGCTTACTAGCGGGAACGAACACCGGGGAGCTGTTTTTT. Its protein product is CASSLLAGTNTGELFF.